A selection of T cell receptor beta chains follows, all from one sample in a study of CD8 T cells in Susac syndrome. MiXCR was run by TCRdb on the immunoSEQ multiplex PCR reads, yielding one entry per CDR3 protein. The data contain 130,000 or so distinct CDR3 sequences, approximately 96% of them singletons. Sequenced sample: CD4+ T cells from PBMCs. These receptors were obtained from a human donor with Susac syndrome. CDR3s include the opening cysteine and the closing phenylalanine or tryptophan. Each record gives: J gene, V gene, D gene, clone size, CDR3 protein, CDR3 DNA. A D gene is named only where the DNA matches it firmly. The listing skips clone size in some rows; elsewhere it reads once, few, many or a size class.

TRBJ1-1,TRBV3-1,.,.,CASSQDRRNTEAFF,TGTGCCAGCAGCCAAGATCGTCGGAACACTGAAGCTTTCTTT
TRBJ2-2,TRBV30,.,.,CAWSRQNTGELFF,TGTGCCTGGAGCAGGCAGAACACCGGGGAGCTGTTTTTT
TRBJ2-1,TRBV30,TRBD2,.,CAWSTPAGTRHEQFF,TGTGCCTGGAGTACCCCAGCCGGGACTAGACATGAGCAGTTCTTC
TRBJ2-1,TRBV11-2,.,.,CASSLSANSGNEQFF,TGTGCCAGCAGCTTGTCAGCGAATAGTGGTAATGAGCAGTTCTTC
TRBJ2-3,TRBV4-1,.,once,CASSQDRYTQYF,TGCGCCAGCAGCCAAGACCGGTATACGCAGTATTTT
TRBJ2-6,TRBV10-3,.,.,CAISERGTVGANVLTF,TGTGCCATCAGTGAAAGGGGGACGGTGGGGGCCAACGTCCTGACTTTC
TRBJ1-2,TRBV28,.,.,CASSLGGASGGYTF,TGTGCCAGCAGTTTAGGCGGGGCTAGCGGGGGCTACACCTTC
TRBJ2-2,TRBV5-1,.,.,CASKRGTNTGELFF,TGCGCCAGCAAAAGGGGGACGAACACCGGGGAGCTGTTTTTT
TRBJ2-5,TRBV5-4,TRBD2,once,CASSGVGTRETQYF,TGTGCCAGCAGCGGGGTTGGGACTAGGGAGACCCAGTACTTC
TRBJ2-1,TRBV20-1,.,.,CSARPTLNEQFF,TGCAGTGCTAGACCGACATTGAATGAGCAGTTCTTC
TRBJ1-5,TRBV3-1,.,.,CASSHSSNQPQHF,TGTGCCAGCAGCCACTCAAGCAATCAGCCCCAGCATTTT
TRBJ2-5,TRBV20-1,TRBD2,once,CSASLAGETQYF,TGCAGTGCTAGCCTAGCGGGGGAGACCCAGTACTTC
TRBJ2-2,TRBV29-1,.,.,CSVEGAFNTGELFF,TGCAGCGTTGAGGGGGCCTTTAACACCGGGGAGCTGTTTTTT
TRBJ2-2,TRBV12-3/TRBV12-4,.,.,CASRYSKDGELFF,TGTGCCAGCAGATATTCTAAGGACGGGGAGCTGTTTTTT
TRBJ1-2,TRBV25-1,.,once,CASSEQNFIYGYTF,TGTGCCAGCAGTGAACAAAACTTTATCTATGGCTACACCTTC
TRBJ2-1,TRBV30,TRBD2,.,CAWSLTSANEQFF,TGTGCCTGGAGTCTTACTAGCGCCAATGAGCAGTTCTTC
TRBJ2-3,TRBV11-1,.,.,CASSSGQHTVRTDTQYF,TGTGCCAGCAGCTCCGGTCAGCACACGGTCCGCACAGATACGCAGTATTTT
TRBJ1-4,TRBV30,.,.,CAWSGNSGEKLFF,TGTGCCTGGAGTGGAAATTCGGGTGAAAAACTGTTTTTT
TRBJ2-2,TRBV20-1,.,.,CSAAKGRYTGELFF,TGCAGTGCTGCCAAGGGGCGGTACACCGGGGAGCTGTTTTTT
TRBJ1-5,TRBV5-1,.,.,CASSPGDLSNQPQHF,TGCGCCAGCAGCCCTGGCGACCTTAGCAATCAGCCCCAGCATTTT